Presented here are 22 T cell receptor beta chains from one specimen sequenced in a study of PD-1 blockade in classical Hodgkin lymphoma. Exposure to brentuximab vedotin varied, and each patient had relapsed following autologous stem cell transplantation. The method was immunoSEQ multiplex PCR; TCRdb's version includes in-frame clones alone and lacks a portion of them. The data contain approximately 41,000 clones, around 87% of them singletons. This material consisted of peripheral blood mononuclear cells (PBMCs), taken before the second cycle of nivolumab. The receptors derive from a human donor with classical Hodgkin lymphoma.

CDR3 amino acids: CASSLGAGEKLFF. CDR3 sequence (DNA): TGTGCCAGCAGCTTGGGGGCGGGGGAAAAACTGTTTTTT. V and J are TRBV5-6 and TRBJ1-4; D uncertain. This CDR3 contains 13 residues. Germline V lookup: CDR1 SGHDT, CDR2 YYEEEE. Trimming left V 0 bases short and J 8 bases short, with 8 bases between.

This chain's CDR3 is CASSFGQGWGYTF. CDR3 in DNA: TGTGCCAGCAGTTTTGGACAGGGGTGGGGCTACACCTTC. The chain has TRBV27 and TRBJ1-2; 9 bases align to TRBD1. The V gene end was trimmed by 3 bases and the J gene end by 8 bases; junction bases not matched to a gene: 4. Germline assignment: CDR1 MNHEY and CDR2 SMNVEV (reference sequence). The CDR3 runs 13 residues.

The rearrangement joins TRBV2 to TRBJ2-5; 7 bases are shared with TRBD2. V shed 4 bases and J 5 bases; nucleotides not matched to a gene: 10. The CDR3 contains 15 residues. Germline assignment: CDR1 SNHLY and CDR2 FYNNEI. The chain's CDR3 is CASSVGGGPPETQYF. DNA of the CDR3: TGTGCCAGCAGTGTCGGGGGAGGGCCGCCGGAGACCCAGTACTTC.

This clone has a single count. The rearrangement uses TRBV7-9 and TRBJ1-4, with D hard to call. The CDR3 runs to 15 residues. V was trimmed by 5 bases and J by 0 bases, leaving 10 bases between them. The V gene's germline CDR1 is SEHNR and CDR2 FQNEAQ (reference sequence). The CDR3 bases are TGTGCCAGCAGCCCCGCTGGTGCAACTAATGAAAAACTGTTTTTT. Translated: CASSPAGATNEKLFF.

The V call is TRBV5-3, the J call TRBJ2-1, with 13 bases identical to TRBD2. TRBV5-3 is classed as an ORF, of uncertain function. With 10 bases clipped from V and 5 bases from J, the junction kept 15 bases outside the gene matches. The CDR3 is made up of 17 amino acids. CDR3 protein: CAGLLAGGPGVHNEQFF. CDR3 in DNA: TGTGCCGGACTACTAGCGGGAGGGCCGGGAGTCCACAATGAGCAGTTCTTC.

The chain couples TRBV19 to TRBJ1-6; the match to TRBD1 covers 7 bases. The CDR3 spans 14 residues. In germline, CDR1 is LNHDA, CDR2 SQIVND (reference sequence). Unmatched junction bases numbered 5, after V lost 6 bases and J lost 6 bases. CDR3 amino acids: CASSRDSINSPLHF. DNA of the CDR3: TGTGCCAGTAGCCGGGACAGTATTAATTCACCCCTCCACTTT.

The chain is built from TRBV15 and TRBJ1-1, with D unresolved. This CDR3 comprises 14 residues. The V and J ends lost 5 bases and 0 bases respectively, with 10 bases between them. Germline V gene data show CDR1 as LNHNV and CDR2 as YYDKDF (reference sequence). CDR3 loop: CATSRPDMNTEAFF. DNA of the CDR3: TGTGCCACCAGCCGGCCAGACATGAACACTGAAGCTTTCTTT.

The genes are TRBV27 and TRBJ2-1; 8 bases are shared with TRBD1. The CDR3 contains 15 residues. CDR1 and CDR2 from the germline V gene are MNHEY and SMNVEV (reference sequence). Germline trimming cut 5 bases from V and 5 bases from J; bases unmatched to any gene: 8. In DNA form, the CDR3 reads TGTGCCAGCAGTCCCCGGACAGGGTACCACAATGAGCAGTTCTTC. As protein: CASSPRTGYHNEQFF.

CDR3 protein: CASSLASGGELFF. In DNA form, the CDR3 reads TGCGCCAGCAGCTTGGCCTCTGGCGGGGAGCTGTTTTTT. The chain is built from TRBV5-1 and TRBJ2-2; D gene uncertain. The CDR3 runs 13 residues. Germline V lookup: CDR1 SGHRS, CDR2 YFSETQ. V was clipped by 0 bases and J by 7 bases, with 7 bases between them. Together with reference TRBV5-1 and TRBJ2-2, the CDR3 gives the full variable domain: KAGVTQTPRYLIKTRGQQVTLSCSPISGHRSVSWYQQTPGQGLQFLFEYFSETQRNKGNFPGRFSGRQFSNSRSEMNVSTLELGDSALYLCASSLASGGELFFGEGSRLTVL.

The chain couples TRBV7-3 to TRBJ1-1, with 7 bases identical to TRBD1. CDR1 SGHTA and CDR2 FQGTGA come from the germline V gene. The ends lost 4 bases at V and 5 bases at J; junction bases unmatched: 7. CDR3 length: 14 residues. The CDR3 sequence is CASSSSGGRTEAFF. The DNA of the CDR3 is TGTGCCAGCAGCTCCTCAGGGGGAAGGACTGAAGCTTTCTTT.

This clone was seen only once. CDR3 sequence: CASSPPRASSYNEQFF. CDR3 coding DNA: TGTGCCAGCTCACCACCGAGGGCTAGCTCCTACAATGAGCAGTTCTTC. V gene TRBV18 combines with J gene TRBJ2-1; tentative D call: TRBD2 (5 bases). With 0 bases removed from V and 0 bases from J, the gap between germline ends came to 9 bases. Per the germline V gene, CDR1 is KGHSH and CDR2 is LQKENI. This CDR3 is built from 16 residues.

The V call is TRBV19, the J call TRBJ1-2; tentatively, D is TRBD1 (6 bases). Germline V gene lookup returns CDR1 LNHDA and CDR2 SQIVND (reference sequence). Trimming pared 4 bases from V and 1 base from J, leaving 16 bases between. This CDR3 is built from 16 residues. CDR3 sequence: CASSTMLTGLNYGYTF. The CDR3 DNA sequence: TGTGCCAGTAGTACAATGTTGACAGGTCTTAACTATGGCTACACCTTC.

In its sample, this clone was seen once. This rearrangement joins TRBV28 to TRBJ2-7; D may be TRBD1 or TRBD2 (5 bases each). The CDR3 consists of 15 residues. Trimming cost V 7 bases and J 1 base, with 17 bases left between them. Germline V gene lookup returns CDR1 MDHEN and CDR2 SYDVKM. The CDR3 DNA follows: TGTGCCAGCACCCCGACCGGGACCCCTTCCTACGAGCAGTACTTC. Protein sequence: CASTPTGTPSYEQYF.

This clone has just one count. The rearrangement joins TRBV21-1 to TRBJ1-4. TRBV21-1 is an annotated pseudogene. This CDR3 has 14 amino acids. The CDR3: CASSPSGLVEKLFF. The CDR3 DNA sequence: TGTGCCAGCAGCCCCTCGGGGTTGGTTGAAAAACTGTTTTTT.

The rearrangement uses TRBV27 and TRBJ2-2; D is unclear. The CDR3 has 14 residues. V was pared by 7 bases and J by 7 bases, with 16 bases between. The germline V gene has CDR1 MNHEY and CDR2 SMNVEV (reference sequence). The CDR3 DNA is TGTGCCAGCACCCAGAACTCGAGGTTCGGGGAGCTGTTTTTT. This codes for CASTQNSRFGELFF.

The gene calls are TRBV7-3 and TRBJ2-3; tentatively, D is TRBD1 (6 bases). Trimming pared 5 bases from V and 4 bases from J, leaving 16 bases between. Germline CDR1 reads SGHTA; CDR2 reads FQGTGA. This CDR3 has 15 residues. CDR3 loop: CASSDTGRGPDTQYF. Here the CDR3 DNA reads TGTGCCAGCAGCGATACGGGCAGGGGTCCAGATACGCAGTATTTT.

This chain links TRBV5-1 with TRBJ2-2, with D perhaps matching TRBD1 (6 bases). The CDR3 is made up of 15 amino acids. The V and J ends lost 1 base and 5 bases respectively, with 12 bases between them. Germline V gene lookup returns CDR1 SGHRS and CDR2 YFSETQ. In DNA form, the CDR3 reads TGCGCCAGCAGCTTGCCACAGGGTGGAACCGGGGAGCTGTTTTTT. This sequence encodes CASSLPQGGTGELFF.

CDR3 protein: CASRGQIDQPQHF. The CDR3 region has the DNA TGTGCCAGCCGTGGACAGATAGATCAGCCCCAGCATTTT. V is TRBV6-1 and J is TRBJ1-5, with D possibly being TRBD1 (6 bases). With 8 bases removed from V and 5 bases from J, the gap between germline ends came to 13 bases. CDR1 MNHNS and CDR2 SASEGT come from the germline V gene. The CDR3 has 13 residues.

There are a few counts of this clone. V is TRBV6-1 and J is TRBJ2-7; TRBD2 might be the D (5 bases). CDR1 is MNHNS, CDR2 SASEGT, per germline. The CDR3 contains 13 residues. V was pared by 7 bases and J by 0 bases, with 10 bases between. CDR3 DNA: TGTGCCAGCAACCTAGCTAACTCCTACGAGCAGTACTTC. Protein product: CASNLANSYEQYF.

With respect to this clone: Other DNA sequences within the sample encode an identical CDR3. The rearrangement uses TRBV29-1 and TRBJ2-6; D ambiguous. V lost 4 bases to trimming and J lost 0 bases, with 10 bases between them. The CDR3 extends over 15 amino acids. Germline CDR1 is SQVTM and CDR2 is ANQGSEA. The CDR3 here is CSVVRRISGANVLTF. CDR3 DNA: TGCAGCGTTGTCCGCAGGATCTCTGGGGCCAACGTCCTGACTTTC.

This chain uses TRBV27 with TRBJ2-2, with 8 bases that match TRBD2. Trimming removed 4 bases from V and 3 bases from J; junction bases left unmatched: 7. CDR3 length equals 16 residues. The germline CDR1 and CDR2 sequences are MNHEY and SMNVEV (reference sequence). CDR3: CASSYLREGHTGELFF. CDR3 in DNA: TGTGCCAGCAGTTATCTACGGGAGGGCCACACCGGGGAGCTGTTTTTT.

V usage is TRBV19 and J usage is TRBJ2-6; D unresolved. CDR3 length: 16 residues. Trimming shortened V by 8 bases and J by 0 bases, and 14 bases separated the two germline ends. Germline values: CDR1 LNHDA, CDR2 SQIVND (reference sequence). The CDR3, as DNA: TGTGCCAGTTCATCTGGACGGTACTCTGGGGCCAACGTCCTGACTTTC. This sequence encodes CASSSGRYSGANVLTF. Supplemented by reference TRBV19 and TRBJ2-6, the full variable domain reads DGGITQSPKYLFRKEGQNVTLSCEQNLNHDAMYWYRQDPGQGLRLIYYSQIVNDFQKGDIAEGYSVSREKKESFPLTVTSAQKNPTAFYLCASSSGRYSGANVLTFGAGSRLTVL.